This T cell receptor (beta chain) is from a study of blood T cell repertoires in COVID-19 (dated by TCRdb to the early 2020s). About the full investigation: Collaborator samples came from the United States, Italy and Spain and covered acute and convalescent phases of COVID-19. The sample metadata nearly always contained a de-identified subject ID, COVID-19 status, age in years and sex. Subjects who had been exposed to COVID-19, were actively infected with it, or had recovered from it provided the deeply sampled blood TCRbeta repertoires that made up the dataset. The repertoires were released in a freely available public database intended as a resource for research on the immune response to SARS-CoV-2. Samples came from the ongoing ImmuneRACE study (first 160 participants) plus 1,254 subjects from 6 global collaborators. Where HLA class I and class II types were available, the types were taken from metadata supplied by the sample provider, not from assay-based typing. The material from the prospective study consisted of cDNA or gDNA derived from T cells, B-cell-depleted T cells, or PBMCs.

TCRbeta CDR3 regions were amplified from genomic DNA by means of the immunoSEQ Assay, a bias-controlled multiplex PCR. As for the authors' bioinformatics: The number of nucleated cells in each sample was estimated by amplification of reference gene primers within the assay. To quantify the absolute abundance of each unique TCRbeta CDR3 rearrangement, sequence reads were collapsed and filtered. For each sample, productive Simpson clonality was calculated as the square root of Simpson's diversity index over productive rearrangements. This immuneACCESS table, as held by TCRdb, lists in-frame sequences with V and J called but not all clones. Of the missing ones, under half trace to an unresolved V gene in checked studies; the others have no known cause. V and J calls and clone size are given by that table; D and trimming were obtained from the DNA. The sample profile shows roughly 250,000 clones; around nine tenths of them were found once. The ten largest clones capture roughly 1.6% of the sample.

On this clone: The antigen it recognizes is unknown. Qualities for individual bases were not recorded, and no much larger clone is one base off.

Participants in the prospective study were enrolled through a virtual design, were aged roughly 18 to 100 years, and lived in approximately 24 United States geographic areas. To assign participants to cohorts, the prospective study relied on clinical history that participants themselves reported in a screening survey and a study questionnaire. ImmuneRACE Cohort 3 recovered participants were defined by two consecutive negative NP/OP PCR tests, healthcare professional clearance, or symptom resolution. In the prospective study, whole blood, serum and a nasopharyngeal or oropharyngeal swab were collected from each participant by mobile phlebotomists. Prospective study participants could optionally give additional blood draws and questionnaires over an approximately two-month period. Before DNA extraction, blood samples from the prospective study were shipped at room temperature or frozen. Here is what the overall study found, with its caveats: The quantity of clinical and demographic metadata differed by source and by participant and was supplied without curation.

Its CDR3 holds 12 amino acids, cysteine through phenylalanine. Of all the DNA, just the CDR3 is kept, 36 bases in frame from base 1. The V end loses 5 bases and the J end loses 0 bases, and a stretch of 5 bases separates them. CDR1 GTSNPN and CDR2 SVGIG were looked up in the germline V gene (reference sequence). This TCR was recovered from a woman aged 45 to 65 who had recovered from COVID-19. Sequencing was performed on PBMCs or T cells enriched from blood (not recorded which). The sequence links TRBV30 to TRBJ1-3, with no confident D gene call. The DNA reads as follows: TGTGCCTGGGCAGACTCTGGAAACACCATATATTTT. It is translated as CAWADSGNTIYF.